This T cell receptor beta chain derives from a study of CD8 T cell repertoires and HIV-1 epitope variants. With regard to this clone: The antigen is undetermined.

CDR3 length: 13 residues. CDR1 is SEHNR and CDR2 is FQNEAQ in the germline V gene (reference sequence). V lost 6 bases and J lost 5, with 13 bases in between. Libraries were prepared by immunoSEQ multiplex PCR; TCRdb keeps only in-frame clonotypes and omits some of them. The sample has 6,000 or so clones; 66% are singletons. The study's findings and limits: This assay reports beta chains of antigen-expanded cells, not T cell function.

The sequenced material came from cultured CD8+ T cells derived from PBMCs. The rearrangement uses TRBV7-9 and TRBJ1-1, with D unclear. This clonotype was sampled from a male donor with HIV. The CDR3 DNA reads TGTGCCAGCAGGCCAATGGTCGAGACTGAAGCTTTCTTT. Its protein is CASRPMVETEAFF.